Listed below are T cell receptor beta chains from one sample, sequenced in a study of blood T cell repertoires in COVID-19. TCRdb's table, derived via immunoSEQ multiplex PCR, lists solely in-frame clones and lacks some. The sample gives 180,000 or so clones, about 89% of which show up once; around 2.7% is in the top ten. Sequenced: peripheral blood. These receptors were obtained from a man aged 35-49 years with active or convalescent COVID-19. Both conserved end residues are trimmed from each CDR3.

TRBJ1-3,TRBV5-1,ASSAYRGSGNTIY
TRBJ2-7,TRBV19,ASSKLAGSYEQY
TRBJ1-1,TRBV2,ASSKDRAVEAF
TRBJ2-7,TRBV5-5,ASSKISRDRRY
TRBJ2-3,TRBV5-1,ASSYAGTSGADTQY
TRBJ2-7,TRBV10-3,AISEEATYEQY
TRBJ2-1,TRBV27,ASSLSSYNEQF
TRBJ2-6,TRBV7-8,ASSLASFGANVLT
TRBJ2-3,TRBV18,ASSPLTPFGDTQY
TRBJ2-7,TRBV14,ASSLTGGPFYEQY
TRBJ1-3,TRBV27,ASSLSSSGNTIY
TRBJ1-5,TRBV5-5,ASSLLSTNQPQH
TRBJ2-1,TRBV7-9,ASSFIPFPGGGINEQF
TRBJ1-2,TRBV30,AWSVRRLYYGYT
TRBJ1-2,TRBV30,AWALKVGRNYGYT
TRBJ1-1,TRBV5-1,ASSPGTGLTEAF
TRBJ2-3,TRBV6-5,ASSYGGPRASTQY
TRBJ2-2,TRBV5-1,ASSFRGGAEAGELF
TRBJ1-2,TRBV24-1,ATSDLKRVDGYT
TRBJ2-7,TRBV7-6,ASSLQDTIGEQY
TRBJ2-5,TRBV5-4,ASSLMGTGRETQY
TRBJ1-3,TRBV12-3/TRBV12-4,ASSFGLGNTIY
TRBJ2-1,TRBV18,ASSTREDGEQF
TRBJ1-3,TRBV19,ASGQGRSGNTIY
TRBJ2-5,TRBV3-1/TRBV3-2,ASSPKAGAIQETQY
TRBJ1-2,TRBV6-5,ASSRQLNYGYT
TRBJ1-2,TRBV10-3,AITSGTGDYGYT
TRBJ1-4,TRBV30,AWSVTSREKLF
TRBJ1-1,TRBV7-2,ASSPRGGEWEAF
TRBJ2-3,TRBV29-1,SVAGQGPSGVAGTQY
TRBJ1-4,TRBV7-9,ASRPGSLVGEKLF
TRBJ2-5,TRBV6-2/TRBV6-3,ASSTNRGRVGTQY
TRBJ1-3,TRBV3-1/TRBV3-2,ASSPLPTGRYGNTIY
TRBJ2-2,TRBV30,AWDQAGTGELF
TRBJ2-2,TRBV4-1,AIRGGNTGELF
TRBJ2-5,TRBV7-9,ASSLAGQGMETQY
TRBJ2-3,TRBV6-5,ASLRGRTDTQY
TRBJ2-1,TRBV7-3,ASSQGSSSYNEQF
TRBJ2-4,TRBV5-5,ASSLAGRGQGQAKNIQY
TRBJ1-1,TRBV7-3,ASSLTRAPEAF
TRBJ1-5,TRBV6-6,ASSYQGRGGDQPQH
TRBJ1-2,TRBV28,ASSLLVVQGGGYT
TRBJ1-5,TRBV6-1,ASSEVEVRQPQH
TRBJ1-3,TRBV9,ASSPHISDRAGRNTIY
TRBJ1-1,TRBV18,ASSPNTGGGFSGGAF